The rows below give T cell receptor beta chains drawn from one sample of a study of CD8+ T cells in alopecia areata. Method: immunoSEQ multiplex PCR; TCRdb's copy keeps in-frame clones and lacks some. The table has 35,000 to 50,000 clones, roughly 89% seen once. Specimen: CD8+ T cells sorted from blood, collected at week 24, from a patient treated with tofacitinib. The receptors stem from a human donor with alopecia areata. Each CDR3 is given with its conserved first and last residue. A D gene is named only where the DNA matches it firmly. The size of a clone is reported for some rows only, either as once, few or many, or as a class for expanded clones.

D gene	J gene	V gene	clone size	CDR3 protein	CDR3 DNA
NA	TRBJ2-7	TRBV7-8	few	CASSWMGGLSYEQYF	TGTGCCAGCAGCTGGATGGGGGGGCTCTCCTACGAGCAGTACTTC
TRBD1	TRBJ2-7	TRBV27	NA	CASQRQGAYEQYF	TGTGCCAGCCAAAGACAGGGGGCCTACGAGCAGTACTTC
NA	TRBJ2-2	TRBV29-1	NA	CSVEAGNTGELFF	TGCAGCGTTGAGGCAGGGAACACCGGGGAGCTGTTTTTT
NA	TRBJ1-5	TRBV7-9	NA	CASSPPDMDQPQHF	TGTGCCAGCAGTCCTCCTGACATGGATCAGCCCCAGCATTTT
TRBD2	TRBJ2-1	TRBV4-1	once	CASSLGGVSYNEQFF	TGCGCCAGCAGCCTCGGGGGGGTCTCCTACAATGAGCAGTTCTTC
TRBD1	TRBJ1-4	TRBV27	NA	CASSPGQGLVEKLFF	TGTGCCAGCAGCCCCGGACAGGGGCTGGTTGAAAAACTGTTTTTT
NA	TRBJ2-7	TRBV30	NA	CAWRAGVSYEQYF	TGTGCCTGGAGGGCCGGGGTATCCTACGAGCAGTACTTC
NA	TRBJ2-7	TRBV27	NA	CASSSHTVGYEQYF	TGTGCCAGCAGTTCACATACAGTAGGGTACGAGCAGTACTTC
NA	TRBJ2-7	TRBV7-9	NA	CASAVFYEQYF	TGTGCCAGTGCAGTATTCTACGAGCAGTACTTC
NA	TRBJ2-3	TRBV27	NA	CASSLSSTDTQYF	TGTGCCAGCAGTTTATCGAGCACAGATACGCAGTATTTT
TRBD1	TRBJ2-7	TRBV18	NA	CASSPSGTGFYEQYF	TGTGCCAGCTCACCGTCCGGGACAGGATTCTACGAGCAGTACTTC
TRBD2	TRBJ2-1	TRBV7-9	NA	CASMAGGPSYNEQFF	TGTGCCAGCATGGCGGGGGGGCCATCCTACAATGAGCAGTTCTTC
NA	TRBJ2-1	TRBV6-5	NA	CASSYNEYNEQFF	TGTGCCAGCAGTTACAACGAATACAATGAGCAGTTCTTC
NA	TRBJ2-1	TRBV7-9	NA	CASSPSPSSYNEQFF	TGTGCCAGCAGCCCCAGTCCTAGCTCCTACAATGAGCAGTTCTTC
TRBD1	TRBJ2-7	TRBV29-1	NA	CSVVRDSPSYEQYF	TGCAGCGTTGTTCGGGACAGTCCCTCCTACGAGCAGTACTTC
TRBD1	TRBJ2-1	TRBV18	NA	CASSPPDRTGPYNEQFF	TGTGCCAGCTCACCACCGGACAGGACAGGGCCCTACAATGAGCAGTTCTTC
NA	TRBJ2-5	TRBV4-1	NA	CASSQDSLARETQYF	TGCGCCAGCAGCCAAGATAGTCTAGCGAGGGAGACCCAGTACTTC
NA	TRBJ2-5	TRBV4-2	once	CASSQDRGTYQETQYF	TGTGCCAGCAGCCAAGATCGTGGGACGTACCAAGAGACCCAGTACTTC
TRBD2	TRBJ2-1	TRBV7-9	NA	CASTSLLRGGFYNEQFF	TGTGCCAGCACCTCCCTGCTGCGGGGGGGATTCTACAATGAGCAGTTCTTC
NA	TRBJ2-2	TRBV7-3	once	CASSPSWAVNTGELFF	TGTGCCAGCAGCCCCTCCTGGGCAGTAAACACCGGGGAGCTGTTTTTT
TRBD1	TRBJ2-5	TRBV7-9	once	CASSPPGQVFGETQYF	TGTGCCAGCAGCCCCCCAGGACAGGTCTTTGGGGAGACCCAGTACTTC
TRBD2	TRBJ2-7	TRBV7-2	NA	CASSDVAGGNEQYF	TGTGCCAGCAGCGACGTAGCGGGGGGAAACGAGCAGTACTTC
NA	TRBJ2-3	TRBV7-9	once	CASTGARSGRLSTDTQYF	TGTGCCAGCACTGGAGCCCGAAGTGGACGGCTTAGCACAGATACGCAGTATTTT
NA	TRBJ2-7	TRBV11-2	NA	CASSLGIRDPYEQYF	TGTGCCAGCAGCTTAGGAATCAGGGACCCCTACGAGCAGTACTTC
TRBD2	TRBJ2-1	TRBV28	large	CASRERGSSYNEQFF	TGTGCCAGCAGGGAGCGGGGTAGCTCCTACAATGAGCAGTTCTTC
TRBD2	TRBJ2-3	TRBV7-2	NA	CASSIIAGLGPDTQYF	TGTGCCAGCAGCATAATAGCGGGTCTCGGTCCAGATACGCAGTATTTT
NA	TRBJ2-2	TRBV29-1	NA	CSVGGGALNTGELFF	TGCAGCGTTGGGGGCGGGGCCCTGAACACCGGGGAGCTGTTTTTT
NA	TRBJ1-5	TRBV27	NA	CASSLEVTGQPQHF	TGTGCCAGCAGTTTGGAAGTAACGGGTCAGCCCCAGCATTTT
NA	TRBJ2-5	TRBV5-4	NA	CASSLEQQETQYF	TGTGCCAGCAGCTTGGAACAGCAAGAGACCCAGTACTTC
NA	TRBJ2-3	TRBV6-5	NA	CASSWGLGLDPDTQYF	TGTGCCAGCAGTTGGGGTCTCGGACTGGACCCAGATACGCAGTATTTT
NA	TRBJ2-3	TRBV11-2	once	CASSRQGRVSTDTQYF	TGTGCCAGCAGCCGGCAAGGCAGGGTTAGCACAGATACGCAGTATTTT
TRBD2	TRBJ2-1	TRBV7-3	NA	CASTTSGGEQFF	TGTGCCAGCACGACTAGCGGCGGGGAGCAGTTCTTC
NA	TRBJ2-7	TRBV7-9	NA	CASSPDDSYEQYF	TGTGCCAGCAGCCCCGATGACTCCTACGAGCAGTACTTC
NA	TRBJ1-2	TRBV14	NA	CASSHWRGPSYGYTF	TGTGCCAGCAGCCATTGGCGGGGACCCTCCTATGGCTACACCTTC
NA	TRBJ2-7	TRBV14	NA	CASSQSRLGIYEQYF	TGTGCCAGCAGCCAGTCTCGGTTGGGCATTTACGAGCAGTACTTC
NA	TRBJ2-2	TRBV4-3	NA	CASSQASFGGHGELFF	TGCGCCAGCAGCCAAGCGAGTTTCGGGGGACACGGGGAGCTGTTTTTT
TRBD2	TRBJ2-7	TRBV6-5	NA	CASQLAGSYEQYF	TGTGCCAGCCAACTAGCGGGATCCTACGAGCAGTACTTC
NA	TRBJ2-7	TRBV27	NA	CASSLSGGPSYEQYF	TGTGCCAGCAGTTTATCAGGGGGGCCCTCCTACGAGCAGTACTTC
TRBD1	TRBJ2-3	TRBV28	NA	CASSLYRGSSTDTQYF	TGTGCCAGCAGTCTTTACAGGGGCTCCAGCACAGATACGCAGTATTTT
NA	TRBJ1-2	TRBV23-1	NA	CASSQLFGYYGYTF	TGCGCCAGCAGTCAACTATTCGGATACTATGGCTACACCTTC
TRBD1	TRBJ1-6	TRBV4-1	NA	CASSHAGDSENSPLHF	TGCGCCAGCAGCCATGCAGGGGACAGCGAAAATTCACCCCTCCACTTT
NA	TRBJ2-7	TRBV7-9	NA	CASSLLDGAREQYF	TGTGCCAGCAGCTTATTGGACGGGGCGCGCGAGCAGTACTTC
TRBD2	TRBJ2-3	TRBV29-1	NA	CSVVSGESTDTQYF	TGCAGCGTTGTTAGCGGGGAGAGCACAGATACGCAGTATTTT
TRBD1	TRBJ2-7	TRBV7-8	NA	CASSLDPDRGTYEQYF	TGTGCCAGCAGCTTAGACCCGGACAGGGGCACCTACGAGCAGTACTTC
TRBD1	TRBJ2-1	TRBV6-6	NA	CASSTGQGPYNEQFF	TGTGCCAGCAGTACCGGACAGGGCCCGTACAATGAGCAGTTCTTC
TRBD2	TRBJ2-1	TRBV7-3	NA	CASSTIAGSSYNEQFF	TGTGCCAGCAGCACTATAGCGGGGAGCTCCTACAATGAGCAGTTCTTC
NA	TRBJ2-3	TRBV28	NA	CASSLFRAGIGTDTQYF	TGTGCCAGCAGTTTATTTCGGGCAGGTATCGGGACAGATACGCAGTATTTT
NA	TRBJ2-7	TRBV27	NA	CASTPKTRIYYEQYF	TGTGCCAGCACCCCCAAGACTAGAATCTACTACGAGCAGTACTTC
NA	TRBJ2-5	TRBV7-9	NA	CASSRTRGYQETQYF	TGTGCCAGCAGCCGAACACGAGGGTACCAAGAGACCCAGTACTTC
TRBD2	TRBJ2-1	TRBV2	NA	CASRVQRGVSSSYNEQFF	TGTGCCAGCAGGGTCCAGCGGGGGGTTTCGAGCTCCTACAATGAGCAGTTCTTC
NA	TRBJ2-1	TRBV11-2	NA	CASSHTGTDSYNEQFF	TGTGCCAGCAGCCACACAGGGACTGATTCCTACAATGAGCAGTTCTTC
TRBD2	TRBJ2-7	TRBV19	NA	CASNPHPNLAGSSYEQYF	TGTGCCAGTAACCCCCACCCCAATCTAGCGGGGAGCTCCTACGAGCAGTACTTC
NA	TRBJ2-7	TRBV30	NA	CAWSGGTVFYEQYF	TGTGCCTGGAGTGGCGGGACAGTTTTCTACGAGCAGTACTTC
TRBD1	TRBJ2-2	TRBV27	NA	CARWDRGNTGELFF	TGTGCCAGATGGGACAGGGGTAACACCGGGGAGCTGTTTTTT
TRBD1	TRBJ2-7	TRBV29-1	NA	CSVWSRQGSSYEQHF	TGCAGCGTTTGGTCACGACAGGGTAGCTCCTACGAGCAGCACTTC
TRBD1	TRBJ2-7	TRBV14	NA	CASSHQPRGPSSYEQYF	TGTGCCAGCAGCCATCAACCCAGGGGGCCGAGCTCCTACGAGCAGTACTTC
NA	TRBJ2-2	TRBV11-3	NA	CASSLEWNTGELFF	TGTGCCAGCAGCTTAGAATGGAACACCGGGGAGCTGTTTTTT
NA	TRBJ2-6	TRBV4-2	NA	CASSQVGTPPSDSGANVLTF	TGTGCCAGCAGCCAGGTGGGGACACCTCCATCGGACTCTGGGGCCAACGTCCTGACTTTC